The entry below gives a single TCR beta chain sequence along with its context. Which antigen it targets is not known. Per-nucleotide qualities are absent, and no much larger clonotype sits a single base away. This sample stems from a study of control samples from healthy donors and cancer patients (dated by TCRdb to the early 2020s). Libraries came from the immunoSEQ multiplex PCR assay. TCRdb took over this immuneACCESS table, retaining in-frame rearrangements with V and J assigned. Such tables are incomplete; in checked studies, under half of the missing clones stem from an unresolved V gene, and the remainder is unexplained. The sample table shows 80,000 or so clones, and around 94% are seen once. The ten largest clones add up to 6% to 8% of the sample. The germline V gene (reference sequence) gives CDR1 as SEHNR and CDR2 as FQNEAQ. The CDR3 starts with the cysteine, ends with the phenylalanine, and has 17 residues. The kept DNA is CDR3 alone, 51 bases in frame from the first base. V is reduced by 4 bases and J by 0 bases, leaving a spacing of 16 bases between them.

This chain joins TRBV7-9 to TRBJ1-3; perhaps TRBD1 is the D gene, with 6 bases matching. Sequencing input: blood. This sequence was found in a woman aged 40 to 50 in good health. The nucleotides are TGTGCCAGCAGCTACGGGACACTTGGGGGCTCTGGAAACACCATATATTTT. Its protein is CASSYGTLGGSGNTIYF.